The clone carrying this T cell receptor beta chain has a handful of counts. This entry comes from a study of blood T cells in healthy people across ages. V gave up 4 bases and J gave up 9 bases, with 14 bases separating them. The germline V gene encodes CDR1 SGDLS and CDR2 YYNGEE. The length of the CDR3 is 14 residues. Then a second PCR, running roughly 7 to 11 cycles, was carried out with a sample-barcoded 5' primer and a J-beta primer mix. Every single cDNA molecule received a tag from a template-switch adaptor with 12 random nucleotides. TCRdb recomputed calls from the 5' RACE reads with MiXCR, one row per CDR3 protein. The data show hundreds of thousands of distinct CDR3 sequences, with about 52% seen just once and 25% to 35% held by the top ten.

The sequence came from a woman aged 60-75 years in good health. Sequencing was carried out using blood. The chain uses TRBV9 and TRBJ1-6; D is unresolved. The CDR3 here is CASSPAARISPLHF. As DNA, the CDR3 is TGTGCCAGCAGCCCGGCGGCTCGGATTTCACCCCTCCACTTT.